This T cell receptor beta chain was documented in a study of Ad26.COV2.S vaccination and SARS-CoV-2 variants. Study-level findings and limits: Reportedly, spike-specific CD8+ and CD4+ T cell responses achieved substantial breadth once vaccination had taken place.

Sequencing was performed with immunoSEQ multiplex PCR; in TCRdb, only in-frame clones are kept and a portion is missing. The sample lists roughly 510,000 clones; about 83% were seen once. The treatment here: some 20 received Ad26.COV2.S at low or high dose, single or two shots; roughly five received placebo; per-sample allocation not given. Collection of samples fell on day 63 after the first vaccine or placebo injection. To note about this clone: The antigen is unknown.

Germline trimming cut 5 bases from V and 11 bases from J; bases unmatched to any gene: 12. Germline lookup yields CDR1 MNHEY and CDR2 SMNVEV (reference sequence). CDR3 length: 14 residues. The sample consisted of peripheral blood, taken in a trial of Ad26.COV2.S vaccine versus placebo. The origin of this receptor is a person aged 18-65 years who received the Ad26.COV2.S COVID-19 vaccine or a placebo. This sequence joins TRBV27 and TRBJ2-3, with 8 bases aligning to TRBD2. The CDR3 loop is CASSRSRGGRMQYF. In DNA, the CDR3 is TGTGCCAGCAGTCGGTCCCGGGGGGGACGTATGCAGTATTTT.